These 13 T cell receptor beta chains originate from one sample sequenced in a study of OX40 agonist ivuxolimab in advanced cancers. Clones were sequenced by immunoSEQ multiplex PCR, and TCRdb holds only the in-frame ones, with some missing. Of over 50,000 clones in the sample, around nine tenths were seen once. Sequenced material: CD4+ or CD8+ T cells sorted from blood, taken in a trial of the OX40 agonist ivuxolimab. These receptor sequences come from an adult with an advanced solid tumor such as melanoma, head and neck, liver or kidney cancer.

The chain employs TRBV6-6 and TRBJ2-2; no reliable D call. The germline V gene has CDR1 MNHNY and CDR2 SVGAGI (reference sequence). The length of the CDR3 is 13 residues. The V end lost 0 bases, the J end lost 1 base, and 0 bases lay between the germline ends. The CDR3 loop reads CASSYSNTGELFF. The CDR3 nucleotides read TGTGCCAGCAGTTACTCGAACACCGGGGAGCTGTTTTTT.

The J gene is TRBJ2-5, the V gene TRBV11-2; 7 positions match TRBD2. With V trimmed by 10 bases and J by 0 bases, 5 bases remained unmatched. The CDR3 totals 13 residues. Germline loops: CDR1 SGHAT, CDR2 FQNNGV. The CDR3 DNA follows: TGTGCCATTAGCGGGTCTTACCAAGAGACCCAGTACTTC. Amino acids: CAISGSYQETQYF.

This chain connects TRBV5-4 to TRBJ1-2; 7 nucleotides match TRBD1. Germline V gene sequence: CDR1 SGHNT, CDR2 YYREEE (reference sequence). The CDR3 is 16 amino acids. V was pared by 2 bases and J by 2 bases, with 9 bases of the junction left unmatched. The CDR3 nucleotides are TGTGCCAGCAGCTTACGACAGGGCCCCAAAAACTATGGCTACACCTTC. Amino acids: CASSLRQGPKNYGYTF.

Here the CDR3 reads CASSRLQENTGELFF. In DNA form, the CDR3 reads TGTGCCAGCTCACGGCTCCAGGAGAACACCGGGGAGCTGTTTTTT. This chain joins TRBV18 and TRBJ2-2; D gene unclear. V was clipped by 4 bases and J by 1 base, with 10 bases between them. Germline values: CDR1 KGHSH, CDR2 LQKENI. The CDR3 extends over 15 amino acids.

The chain links TRBV18 to TRBJ2-3; D may be TRBD1 (5 bases). The CDR3 is 15 residues long. CDR1 and CDR2 (germline): KGHSH, LQKENI. The V end lost 4 bases, the J end lost 0 bases, and 11 bases lay between the germline ends. The CDR3 sequence: CASSLQGTSTDTQYF. In nucleotides, the CDR3 is TGTGCCAGCTCACTCCAGGGCACTAGCACAGATACGCAGTATTTT.

The rearrangement uses TRBV7-2 and TRBJ1-2; 7 nucleotides align to TRBD1. The V and J ends lost 5 bases and 5 bases, in that order; junction bases with no gene match: 11. Looked up from germline, CDR1 is SGHTA and CDR2 is FQGNSA. This CDR3 is built from 15 residues. CDR3 protein: CASSPQGGGGYGYTF. CDR3 coding DNA: TGTGCCAGCAGCCCCCAGGGAGGGGGCGGATATGGCTACACCTTC.

The J gene is TRBJ1-5, the V gene TRBV28; D call uncertain. Germline V CDR1 and CDR2: MDHEN, SYDVKM. The CDR3 consists of 15 residues. V was clipped by 6 bases and J by 0 bases, with 12 bases between them. CDR3 loop: CASSPRTHSNQPQHF. The DNA of the CDR3 is TGTGCCAGCAGCCCGAGGACGCATAGCAATCAGCCCCAGCATTTT. The full variable domain, with the rest looked up from reference TRBV28 and TRBJ1-5, is DVKVTQSSRYLVKRTGEKVFLECVQDMDHENMFWYRQDPGLGLRLIYFSYDVKMKEKGDIPEGYSVSREKKERFSLILESASTNQTSMYLCASSPRTHSNQPQHFGDGTRLSIL.

This clone was picked up one time. This rearrangement joins TRBV18 to TRBJ1-5; D uncertain. The CDR3 sequence is 14 residues long. Trimming stripped 0 bases from V and 2 bases from J, with 5 bases between. Germline CDR1 reads KGHSH; CDR2 reads LQKENI. The CDR3 DNA sequence: TGTGCCAGCTCACCACCTGGAGGCAATCAGCCCCAGCATTTT. Translation: CASSPPGGNQPQHF.

A remark on this clone: One junction end disagrees with the germline gene, perhaps due to a read error. The CDR3 coding sequence is TGTGCCAGCAGTGGTGGGGGAACTCCGGCGGACTTC. Its protein is CASSGGGTPADF. This rearrangement joins TRBV6-1 to TRBJ2-5; D may be TRBD1 or TRBD2 (5 bases each). This CDR3 has 12 amino acids. From germline, CDR1 is MNHNS and CDR2 SASEGT.

The chain combines TRBV29-1 with TRBJ1-1; no definite D call. Germline V gene lookup returns CDR1 SQVTM and CDR2 ANQGSEA. V was clipped by 4 bases and J by 1 base, with 10 bases between them. This CDR3 comprises 13 residues. CDR3 nucleotide sequence: TGCAGCGTTGTGTCTCACTCGAACACTGAAGCTTTCTTT. Translated, it gives CSVVSHSNTEAFF.

The V gene is TRBV19, the J gene TRBJ2-6; no clear D gene. V was trimmed by 3 bases and J by 9 bases, leaving 15 bases between them. This CDR3 spans 15 amino acids. Germline-derived CDR1 and CDR2 are LNHDA and SQIVND (reference sequence). The chain's CDR3 is CASSMTTPGDNVLTF. The CDR3 DNA follows: TGTGCCAGTAGTATGACGACACCGGGTGACAACGTCCTGACTTTC. Combining the CDR3 with reference TRBV19 and TRBJ2-6 gives the whole variable domain DGGITQSPKYLFRKEGQNVTLSCEQNLNHDAMYWYRQDPGQGLRLIYYSQIVNDFQKGDIAEGYSVSREKKESFPLTVTSAQKNPTAFYLCASSMTTPGDNVLTFGAGSRLTVL.

The genes are TRBV6-5 and TRBJ1-1; D unclear. Looked up from germline, CDR1 is MNHEY and CDR2 is SVGAGI. Trimming removed 0 bases at V and 0 bases at J, with 8 bases between. This CDR3 has 15 amino acids. DNA for the CDR3: TGTGCCAGCAGTTACTCGACATTGATGAACACTGAAGCTTTCTTT. The encoded protein is CASSYSTLMNTEAFF.

V is TRBV29-1 and J is TRBJ1-1; a weak D match, TRBD1 (5 bases). This CDR3 has 13 amino acids. Germline V gene lookup returns CDR1 SQVTM and CDR2 ANQGSEA. Trimming removed 5 bases from V and 7 bases from J, with 17 bases in between. This CDR3 reads CSVQSGALIEAFF. CDR3 DNA sequence: TGCAGCGTTCAGAGCGGGGCCTTGATTGAAGCTTTCTTT.